These T cell receptor beta chains were read from a single sample in a study of metastatic and nonmetastatic thyroid tumors. TCRdb used MiXCR to call clones anew from the PCR reads. Counted here are about 82,000 clones, approximately 12% occurring once; the ten biggest clones make up over 7%. The sample taken for sequencing was tumor tissue. The origin of the receptors is a female donor with papillary thyroid cancer or a benign thyroid nodule (not recorded which). Some clones in this sample may be carry-over from other donors' samples. Both conserved end residues are part of each CDR3. A D gene is named only where the DNA matches it firmly. Expanded clones are given a class, and other clones once, few, many or no size at all.

J: TRBJ1-1; D: TRBD1; size: many; V: TRBV19; CDR3: CASSWDRGSGAFF; DNA: TGTGCCAGTAGTTGGGACAGGGGATCGGGAGCTTTCTTT
J: TRBJ2-1; D: .; size: many; V: TRBV4-1; CDR3: CASSQGGSYNEQFF; DNA: TGCGCCAGCAGCCAAGGTGGGAGTTACAATGAGCAGTTCTTC
J: TRBJ2-5; D: TRBD1; size: many; V: TRBV5-1; CDR3: CASSLGTGGSETQYF; DNA: TGCGCCAGCAGCTTAGGGACAGGGGGATCAGAGACCCAGTACTTC
J: TRBJ1-1; D: .; size: many; V: TRBV28; CDR3: CASSLPPGLFF; DNA: TGTGCCAGCAGTTTACCCCCAGGGCTTTTCTTT
J: TRBJ2-3; D: TRBD2; size: few; V: TRBV3-1; CDR3: CASSQWTSGSTDTQYF; DNA: TGTGCCAGCAGCCAATGGACTAGCGGGAGCACAGATACGCAGTATTTT
J: TRBJ1-6; D: .; size: many; V: TRBV5-1; CDR3: CASSSSGAGNSPLHF; DNA: TGCGCCAGCAGCAGCAGTGGGGCCGGGAATTCACCCCTCCACTTT
J: TRBJ1-3; D: .; size: many; V: TRBV19; CDR3: CASSSRPRTAHSGNTIYF; DNA: TGTGCCAGTAGTTCCCGACCCCGGACAGCCCACTCTGGAAACACCATATATTTT
J: TRBJ2-7; D: .; size: many; V: TRBV6-1; CDR3: CASTPRVPGYEQYF; DNA: TGTGCCAGCACCCCAAGAGTTCCGGGGTACGAGCAGTACTTC
J: TRBJ1-2; D: TRBD1; size: few; V: TRBV18; CDR3: CASSVRQGAYGYTF; DNA: TGTGCCAGCTCAGTCCGACAGGGGGCCTATGGCTACACCTTC
J: TRBJ1-3; D: .; size: many; V: TRBV7-3; CDR3: CASSFPGAGNTIYF; DNA: TGTGCCAGCAGCTTTCCAGGGGCTGGAAACACCATATATTTT
J: TRBJ2-3; D: TRBD2; size: many; V: TRBV5-1; CDR3: CASSGGTSGRNTQYF; DNA: TGCGCCAGCAGCGGCGGGACTAGCGGGAGAAATACGCAGTATTTT
J: TRBJ2-7; D: .; size: .; V: TRBV15; CDR3: CATNRGGGGTYEQYF; DNA: TGTGCCACGAACAGAGGGGGAGGGGGCACATACGAGCAGTACTTC
J: TRBJ2-7; D: TRBD2; size: many; V: TRBV5-8; CDR3: CASSFYRGSGSYEQYF; DNA: TGTGCCAGCAGCTTTTATCGCGGGAGTGGGTCCTACGAGCAGTACTTC
J: TRBJ1-6; D: .; size: .; V: TRBV11-2; CDR3: CASSLGHNSPLHF; DNA: TGTGCCAGCAGCTTAGGGCATAATTCACCCCTCCACTTT
J: TRBJ2-1; D: TRBD2; size: many; V: TRBV25-1; CDR3: CASSENGAGVANEQFF; DNA: TGTGCCAGCAGTGAGAACGGAGCGGGAGTAGCAAATGAGCAGTTCTTC
J: TRBJ2-1; D: .; size: many; V: TRBV12-3/TRBV12-4; CDR3: CASSLVEVVNEQFF; DNA: TGTGCCAGCAGTTTAGTTGAAGTGGTGAATGAGCAGTTCTTC
J: TRBJ2-2; D: .; size: many; V: TRBV27; CDR3: CASRALASATGELFF; DNA: TGTGCCAGCAGGGCATTGGCTAGCGCCACCGGGGAGCTGTTTTTT
J: TRBJ1-2; D: .; size: many; V: TRBV15; CDR3: CATSRDSDILYGYTF; DNA: TGTGCCACCAGCAGAGATTCAGACATCCTCTATGGCTACACCTTC
J: TRBJ1-2; D: .; size: many; V: TRBV3-1; CDR3: CASSQMRIYGYTF; DNA: TGTGCCAGCAGCCAAATGCGGATCTATGGCTACACCTTC
J: TRBJ1-5; D: .; size: many; V: TRBV12-3/TRBV12-4; CDR3: CASSPSGRAQPQHF; DNA: TGTGCCAGCAGTCCGTCGGGTAGGGCTCAGCCCCAGCATTTT
J: TRBJ2-7; D: .; size: many; V: TRBV11-2; CDR3: CASSLPLPGTVTYEQYF; DNA: TGTGCCAGCAGCTTACCTTTACCGGGGACGGTAACTTACGAGCAGTACTTC
J: TRBJ2-7; D: TRBD2; size: .; V: TRBV20-1; CDR3: CSARTSGGYEQYF; DNA: TGCAGTGCTAGGACTAGCGGGGGATACGAGCAGTACTTC
J: TRBJ1-1; D: TRBD1; size: many; V: TRBV27; CDR3: CASRSLGQQLHIF; DNA: TGTGCCAGCAGGTCTTTGGGACAGCAGCTGCATATCTTT